Presented here are 32 T cell receptor beta chains from one specimen sequenced in a study of T cells in Graves' hyperthyroidism and ophthalmopathy. The CDR3 regions of TCR beta were amplified from RNA transcripts. The TCR CDR3 first-round RT-PCR relied on the HTBI primer set. TCRdb called the multiplex PCR reads again in MiXCR, with one record for every CDR3 protein. The sample includes around 200,000 distinct CDR3 sequences, over 15% seen only once; the top ten take 25% to 35%. The sample taken for sequencing was blood. Receptor source: a woman aged 45-65 years with Graves' hyperthyroidism.

The chain has TRBV4-1 and TRBJ1-2, with D possibly TRBD1 on 5 matching bases. The CDR3 totals 15 residues. Trimming shortened V by 1 base and J by 3 bases, and 12 bases separated the two germline ends. CDR1 is MGHRA and CDR2 is YSYEKL in the germline V gene. This CDR3 is CASSQVLGGDYGYTF. The CDR3 DNA follows: TGCGCCAGCAGCCAAGTTCTGGGGGGGGACTATGGCTACACCTTC.

This clonotype has at least ten counts. The chain is built from TRBV12-3 or TRBV12-4 and TRBJ1-2; D is uncertain. The CDR3 spans 14 residues. Trimming left V 2 bases short and J 5 bases short, with 12 bases between. The CDR3 DNA is TGTGCCAGCAGTTTATTCCGGGGAACTTATGGCTACACCTTC. Its protein product is CASSLFRGTYGYTF.

The sample holds many counts of this clonotype. The chain uses TRBV7-9 and TRBJ2-2; either TRBD1 or TRBD2 may supply D (6 bases each). The V end lost 5 bases, the J end lost 3 bases, and 19 bases lay between the germline ends. This CDR3 has 17 residues. The V gene's germline CDR1 is SEHNR and CDR2 FQNEAQ (reference sequence). CDR3 bases: TGTGCCAGCAGCCCGATCCGGGACACGGGGGACACCGGGGAGCTGTTTTTT. Its protein is CASSPIRDTGDTGELFF.

This clonotype showed up many times. V usage is TRBV20-1 and J usage is TRBJ2-4; 7 bases map to TRBD2. After removal of 3 bases from V and 4 bases from J, the junction contained 6 bases not matched to a gene. Germline V CDR1 and CDR2: DFQATT, SNEGSKA (reference sequence). This CDR3 is built from 14 residues. CDR3 in DNA: TGCAGTGCTAGGGGGGGGGTCGGAAAAAACATTCAGTACTTC. This encodes CSARGGVGKNIQYF.

This clonotype was recorded many times. The genes are TRBV19 and TRBJ2-7; no clear D gene. The germline CDR1 and CDR2 sequences are LNHDA and SQIVND (reference sequence). V lost 3 bases and J 0 bases, leaving 15 bases between the germline ends. The CDR3 consists of 16 residues. Written as DNA, the CDR3 is TGTGCCAGTAGTATTGGGAAGGTTACCTCCTCCTACGAGCAGTACTTC. Amino acid sequence: CASSIGKVTSSYEQYF.

This clonotype was found many times. The DNA of the CDR3 is TGTGCCAGCAGCCCGGACATCGAGCTGGTTAATGAGCAGTTCTTC. It codes for CASSPDIELVNEQFF. The J gene is TRBJ2-1, the V gene TRBV5-6; tentative D call: TRBD1 (5 bases). Germline CDR1 and CDR2: SGHDT and YYEEEE. CDR3 length: 15 residues. Trimming removed 4 bases at V and 7 bases at J, with 18 bases between.

This clonotype was observed many times. The chain is built from TRBV20-1 and TRBJ1-5; D uncertain. The V end was cut by 2 bases, the J end by 7 bases, with 9 bases between. Germline V CDR1 and CDR2: DFQATT, SNEGSKA (reference sequence). The CDR3 runs to 12 residues. This CDR3 reads CSARRGGQPQHF. The CDR3 bases are TGCAGTGCTAGACGGGGAGGACAGCCCCAGCATTTT.

There are many counts of this clonotype. This rearrangement joins TRBV12-3 or TRBV12-4 to TRBJ1-5, with no clear D. The length of the CDR3 is 14 residues. V shed 7 bases and J shed 4 bases, with 14 bases lying between them. For the CDR3, the DNA is TGTGCCAGCATTAGGTCGGCAGATAATCAGCCCCAGCATTTT. It encodes CASIRSADNQPQHF.

This clonotype has ten or more counts. The chain employs TRBV18 and TRBJ1-1; D remains unclear. CDR1 is KGHSH, CDR2 LQKENI, per germline. The CDR3 length is 12 residues. The V gene lost 2 bases and the J gene lost 4 bases, with 5 bases spanning the gap. CDR3 residues: CASSPTITEAFF. CDR3 nucleotides: TGTGCCAGCTCACCAACAATCACTGAAGCTTTCTTT.

This clonotype was observed many times. The gene calls are TRBV24-1 and TRBJ1-5; D is unresolved. Germline V gene data show CDR1 as KGHDR and CDR2 as SFDVKD. Between the trimmed V and J ends, which lost 4 bases and 5 bases, there was a span of 11 bases. The CDR3 runs to 14 residues. The CDR3 reads CATSDPAGDQPQHF. The CDR3 nucleotides are TGTGCCACCAGTGACCCCGCCGGGGATCAGCCCCAGCATTTT.

This clonotype was picked up many times. The rearrangement joins TRBV5-1 to TRBJ1-6; tentative D call: TRBD1 (6 bases). Germline CDR1 and CDR2: SGHRS and YFSETQ. Trimming cost V 8 bases and J 0 bases, with 15 bases left between them. This CDR3 is built from 16 residues. CDR3 DNA sequence: TGCGCCAGTTCCAGAGACAGGAGCTCCTATAATTCACCCCTCCACTTT. Protein product: CASSRDRSSYNSPLHF.

The chain couples TRBV24-1 to TRBJ1-5; 7 bases are shared with TRBD1. Germline V gene sequence: CDR1 KGHDR, CDR2 SFDVKD. The CDR3 has 20 amino acids. The V and J ends lost 10 bases and 1 base, in that order; junction bases with no gene match: 24. CDR3: CATRRQPRQGCFRSNQPQHF. Written as DNA, the CDR3 is TGTGCCACTAGAAGACAGCCGAGACAGGGTTGCTTTCGGAGCAATCAGCCCCAGCATTTT.

The V gene is TRBV7-6, the J gene TRBJ2-1, with a possible D match to TRBD2 (7 bases). This CDR3 contains 15 residues. The germline V gene has CDR1 SGHVS and CDR2 FNYEAQ. Trimming shortened V by 4 bases and J by 2 bases, and 12 bases separated the two germline ends. The CDR3 protein is CASSWGGGTYNEQFF. In nucleotides, the CDR3 is TGTGCCAGCAGCTGGGGGGGGGGCACCTACAATGAGCAGTTCTTC.

This clonotype occurred many times. The chain carries TRBV28 and TRBJ1-1; D call uncertain. This CDR3 has 13 amino acids. V lost 10 bases and J 0 bases, leaving 12 bases between the germline ends. In germline, CDR1 is MDHEN, CDR2 SYDVKM. CDR3 protein: CAISSGLNTEAFF. Written as DNA, the CDR3 is TGTGCCATTTCCTCGGGGTTGAACACTGAAGCTTTCTTT.

This clonotype turned up a few times. A read error is possible here, since a much larger clone lies one base away. The chain is built from TRBV13 and TRBJ2-5; D is possibly TRBD1 (6 bases). Looked up from germline, CDR1 is PRHDT and CDR2 is FYEKMQ (reference sequence). This CDR3 region has 14 residues. The chain's CDR3 is CASSKRDTQGTQYF. The CDR3 DNA follows: TGTGCCAGCAGCAAACGGGACACCCAAGGGACCCAGTACTTC.

In this sample, this clonotype turned up many times. V is TRBV5-1 and J is TRBJ2-7, with 10 bases that match TRBD1. Germline V gene sequence: CDR1 SGHRS, CDR2 YFSETQ. The ends lost 4 bases at V and 0 bases at J; junction bases unmatched: 1. This CDR3 spans 14 amino acids. The CDR3 DNA reads as TGCGCCAGCAGCCGGGACAGGGGCTCCTACGAGCAGTACTTC. It is translated as CASSRDRGSYEQYF.

This clonotype was recorded many times. The chain recombines TRBV20-1 with TRBJ2-7, with 7 bases matching TRBD2. CDR1 DFQATT and CDR2 SNEGSKA come from the germline V gene (reference sequence). The CDR3 loop spans 13 amino acids. J gave up 3 bases and V 4 bases, and 6 bases lay outside the gene matches. The CDR3 spells CSATGTSDYEQYF. The DNA for the CDR3 is TGCAGTGCTACCGGTACTAGCGACTACGAGCAGTACTTC.

This clonotype was observed many times. J is TRBJ2-1 and V is TRBV18, with 14 bases that match TRBD2. The CDR3 loop spans 15 amino acids. Germline V gene lookup returns CDR1 KGHSH and CDR2 LQKENI. The V gene end was trimmed by 3 bases and the J gene end by 8 bases; junction bases not matched to a gene: 3. The CDR3 sequence is CASSPGLAGGDEQFF. For the CDR3, the DNA is TGTGCCAGCTCACCTGGACTAGCGGGGGGAGATGAGCAGTTCTTC.

This clonotype was seen many times. The J gene is TRBJ2-1, the V gene TRBV27, with a possible D match to TRBD1 (6 bases). The CDR3 sequence is 15 residues long. Germline CDR1 is MNHEY and CDR2 is SMNVEV (reference sequence). V was shortened by 6 bases and J by 4 bases, with 16 bases between the two germline ends. CDR3 residues: CASSELTGRYNEQFF. CDR3 in DNA: TGTGCCAGCAGCGAATTGACAGGCCGGTACAATGAGCAGTTCTTC.

In this sample, this clonotype turned up many times. Here the CDR3 omits its conserved ending phenylalanine or tryptophan, so a read error is the likely source. V usage is TRBV2 and J usage is TRBJ1-1; D remains ambiguous. V lost 6 bases to trimming and J lost 4 bases, with 9 bases between them. Germline CDR1 reads SNHLY; CDR2 reads FYNNEI. CDR3 length equals 12 residues. CDR3 loop: CASSQTSTEAFL. The CDR3, as DNA: TGTGCCAGCAGCCAGACTAGCACTGAAGCTTTCCTT.

This clonotype was counted ten times or more. The chain uses TRBV9 and TRBJ1-2; 7 nucleotides match TRBD1. Germline-derived CDR1 and CDR2 are SGDLS and YYNGEE. The length of the CDR3 is 13 residues. Trimming removed 3 bases from V and 5 bases from J; junction bases left unmatched: 4. The DNA for the CDR3 is TGTGCCAGCAGCGGCCCGGGACAGTATGGCTACACCTTC. Translation gives CASSGPGQYGYTF.

This clonotype occurred many times. The gene calls are TRBV19 and TRBJ2-2; no definite D call. The CDR3 consists of 15 residues. Germline values: CDR1 LNHDA, CDR2 SQIVND (reference sequence). V was pared by 6 bases and J by 2 bases, with 13 bases between. In DNA, the CDR3 is TGTGCCAGTAGGAACCCAGACACCAACACCGGGGAGCTGTTTTTT. It is translated as CASRNPDTNTGELFF.

V and J are TRBV6-5 and TRBJ1-5; TRBD1 aligns across 7 bases. Unmatched junction bases numbered 2, after V lost 2 bases and J lost 4 bases. This CDR3 spans 14 amino acids. CDR1 is MNHEY and CDR2 is SVGAGI in the germline V gene. CDR3 nucleotide sequence: TGTGCCAGCAGTTACGACAGGGTAAATCAGCCCCAGCATTTT. Protein product: CASSYDRVNQPQHF.

This clonotype was seen many times. An end of the junction differs from the germline gene, which may be a read error. This rearrangement joins TRBV6-4 to TRBJ1-1; no clear D gene. CDR3 length: 13 residues. In germline, CDR1 is MRHNA, CDR2 SNTAGT. The CDR3 here is CASSYSRDTEAFF. In DNA, the CDR3 is TGTGCCAGCAGTTACTCTAGGGACACTGAAGCTTTCTTT.

This clonotype was recorded at least ten times. The chain employs TRBV7-8 and TRBJ2-3, with TRBD2 identical over 7 bases. With 4 bases clipped from V and 8 bases from J, the junction kept 12 bases outside the gene matches. Germline CDR1 reads SGHVS; CDR2 reads FQNEAQ. The CDR3 length is 15 residues. CDR3 region: CASSSVSGAQVTQYF. The DNA for the CDR3 is TGTGCCAGCAGCTCAGTAAGCGGGGCCCAAGTTACGCAGTATTTT.

There are many counts of this clonotype. The J gene is TRBJ2-1, the V gene TRBV12-3 or TRBV12-4, with 7 positions matching TRBD1. This CDR3 is built from 14 residues. V lost 4 bases and J lost 7; bases outside the gene matches: 7. The CDR3 nucleotides are TGTGCCAGCAGTTATGGACAGGCCGTTAATGAGCAGTTCTTC. Translated, it gives CASSYGQAVNEQFF.

Ten or more counts support this clonotype. The chain links TRBV19 to TRBJ2-2; either TRBD1 or TRBD2 may fit D (7 bases each). V dropped 4 bases and J dropped 3 bases, with 12 bases sitting between them. This CDR3 contains 15 residues. Germline V gene sequence: CDR1 LNHDA, CDR2 SQIVND (reference sequence). CDR3 protein: CASSTGGADTGELFF. In DNA form, the CDR3 reads TGTGCCAGTAGTACAGGGGGGGCCGACACCGGGGAGCTGTTTTTT.

This clonotype occurred many times. The chain links TRBV12-3 or TRBV12-4 to TRBJ2-5, with D perhaps TRBD1 or TRBD2 (6 bases each). V was trimmed by 5 bases and J by 3 bases, leaving 10 bases between them. CDR3 size: 13 residues. CDR3 nucleotides: TGTGCCAGCAGTCGGAGGGGGGAAGAGACCCAGTACTTC. The encoded protein is CASSRRGEETQYF.

This clonotype showed up many times. The V gene is TRBV14, the J gene TRBJ2-7, with D perhaps TRBD1 (6 bases). V was pared by 1 base and J by 4 bases, with 14 bases between. The CDR3 loop spans 15 amino acids. Germline V gene data show CDR1 as SGHDN and CDR2 as FVKESK. The CDR3 sequence is CASSQGPLQGYEQYF. The CDR3 coding sequence is TGTGCCAGCAGCCAAGGCCCCCTTCAGGGGTACGAGCAGTACTTC.

In regard to this clonotype: The germline gene is not matched at one end of the junction; a read error may be the cause. The CDR3: CASGILAGPYNEQFF. DNA of the CDR3: TGTGCCAGTGGTATACTAGCGGGACCCTACAATGAGCAGTTCTTC. The V call is TRBV19, the J call TRBJ2-1; 10 bases line up with TRBD2. This CDR3 has 15 residues. The V gene's germline CDR1 is LNHDA and CDR2 SQIVND (reference sequence).

The table lists this clonotype with many counts. V usage is TRBV2 and J usage is TRBJ1-4, with D maybe TRBD1 (6 bases). Trimming took 11 bases from V and 4 from J, leaving 14 bases between them. Germline V lookup: CDR1 SNHLY, CDR2 FYNNEI. The length of the CDR3 is 13 residues. CDR3 nucleotides: TGTGCCGGCAATACAGGGCTTAATGAAAAACTGTTTTTT. Protein sequence: CAGNTGLNEKLFF.

This clonotype has a handful of counts. The rearrangement uses TRBV5-6 and TRBJ2-7; 10 nucleotides agree with TRBD1. Trimming took 4 bases from V and 6 from J; bases not matched to a gene: 4. This CDR3 spans 13 amino acids. Germline V gene lookup returns CDR1 SGHDT and CDR2 YYEEEE. The CDR3 sequence: CASSKTGGAEQYF. The DNA for the CDR3 is TGTGCCAGCAGCAAGACAGGGGGCGCCGAGCAGTACTTC.